This T cell receptor beta chain was retrieved from a study of molecular identifiers for immune sequencing clone quantification. The germline V gene encodes CDR1 MNHEY and CDR2 SMNVEV (reference sequence). The CDR3 has 13 residues. V lost 5 bases and J lost 5, with 13 bases in between. TCRdb fed the PCR reads into MiXCR, producing one record per CDR3 protein. This sample has some 580,000 distinct CDR3 sequences; around 25% occur once, and the top ten carry 0.78%. The receptor was derived from a human donor in good health. Some libraries in this study had Jurkat cell RNA spiked in. The sequencing input was naive CD8+ T cells from blood, with Jurkat cell RNA spiked in. Indicated subset: FACS-sorted CD8+CD4-CCR7+CD45RA+ naive T cells. The chain couples TRBV27 to TRBJ2-7; D not certain. CDR3 bases: TGTGCCAGCAGTCGCATCTCGGGCGACGAGCAGTACTTC. Translation: CASSRISGDEQYF.